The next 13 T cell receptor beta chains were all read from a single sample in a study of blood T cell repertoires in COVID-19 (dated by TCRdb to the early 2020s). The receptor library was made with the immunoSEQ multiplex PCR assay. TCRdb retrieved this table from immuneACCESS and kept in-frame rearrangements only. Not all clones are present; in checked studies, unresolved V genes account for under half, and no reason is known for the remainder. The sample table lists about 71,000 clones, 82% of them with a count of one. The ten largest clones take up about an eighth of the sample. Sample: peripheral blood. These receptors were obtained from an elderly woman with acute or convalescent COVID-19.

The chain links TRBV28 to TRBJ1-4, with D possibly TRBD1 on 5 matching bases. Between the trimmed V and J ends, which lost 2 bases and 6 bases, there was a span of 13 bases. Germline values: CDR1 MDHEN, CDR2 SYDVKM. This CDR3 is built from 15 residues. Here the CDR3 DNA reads TGTGCCAGCAGTTTACCCCGGGTGGGGCATGAAAAACTGTTTTTT. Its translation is CASSLPRVGHEKLFF.

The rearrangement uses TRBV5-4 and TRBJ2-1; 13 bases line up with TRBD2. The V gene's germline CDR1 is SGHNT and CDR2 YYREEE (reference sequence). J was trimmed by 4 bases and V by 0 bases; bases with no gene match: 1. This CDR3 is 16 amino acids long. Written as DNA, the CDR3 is TGTGCCAGCAGCTTGGGGGGACTAGCGGGGTACAATGAGCAGTTCTTC. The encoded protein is CASSLGGLAGYNEQFF.

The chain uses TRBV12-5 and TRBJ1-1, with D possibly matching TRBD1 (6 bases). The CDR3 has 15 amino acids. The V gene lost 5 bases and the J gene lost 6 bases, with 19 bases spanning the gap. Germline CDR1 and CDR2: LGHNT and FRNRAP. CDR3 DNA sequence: TGTGCTAGTGGTCCCCCCCCAAAAACAGGGTCTGAAGCTTTCTTT. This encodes CASGPPPKTGSEAFF. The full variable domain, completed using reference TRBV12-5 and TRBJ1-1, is DARVTQTPRHKVTEMGQEVTMRCQPILGHNTVFWYRQTMMQGLELLAYFRNRAPLDDSGMPKDRFSAEMPDATLATLKIQPSEPRDSAVYFCASGPPPKTGSEAFFGQGTRLTVV.

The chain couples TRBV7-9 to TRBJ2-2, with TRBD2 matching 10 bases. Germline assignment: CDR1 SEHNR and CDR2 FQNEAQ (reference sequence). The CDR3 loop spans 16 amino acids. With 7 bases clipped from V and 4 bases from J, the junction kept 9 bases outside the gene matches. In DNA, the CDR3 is TGTGCCAGCACCACCTCGGCTAGCGGGGGCACCGGGGAGCTGTTTTTT. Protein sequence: CASTTSASGGTGELFF.

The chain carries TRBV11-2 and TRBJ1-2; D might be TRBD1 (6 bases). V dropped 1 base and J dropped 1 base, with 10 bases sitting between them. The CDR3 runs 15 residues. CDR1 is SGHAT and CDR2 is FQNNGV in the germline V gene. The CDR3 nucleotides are TGTGCCAGCAGCTTAGCTGGACAGTTTAACTATGGCTACACCTTC. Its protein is CASSLAGQFNYGYTF. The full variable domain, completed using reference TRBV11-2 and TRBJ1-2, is EAGVAQSPRYKIIEKRQSVAFWCNPISGHATLYWYQQILGQGPKLLIQFQNNGVVDDSQLPKDRFSAERLKGVDSTLKIQPAKLEDSAVYLCASSLAGQFNYGYTFGSGTRLTVV.

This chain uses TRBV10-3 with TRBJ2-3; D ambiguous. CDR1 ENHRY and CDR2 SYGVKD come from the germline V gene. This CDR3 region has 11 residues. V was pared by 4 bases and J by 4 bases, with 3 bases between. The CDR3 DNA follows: TGTGCCATCAGTGCCGCAGATACGCAGTATTTT. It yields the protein CAISAADTQYF.

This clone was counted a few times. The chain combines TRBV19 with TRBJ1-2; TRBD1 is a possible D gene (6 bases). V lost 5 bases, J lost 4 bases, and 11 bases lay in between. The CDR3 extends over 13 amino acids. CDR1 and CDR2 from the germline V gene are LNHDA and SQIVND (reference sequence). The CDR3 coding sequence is TGTGCCAGTAGTCCACGGGACATCTATGGCTACACCTTC. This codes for CASSPRDIYGYTF. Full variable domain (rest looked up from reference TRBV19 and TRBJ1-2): DGGITQSPKYLFRKEGQNVTLSCEQNLNHDAMYWYRQDPGQGLRLIYYSQIVNDFQKGDIAEGYSVSREKKESFPLTVTSAQKNPTAFYLCASSPRDIYGYTFGSGTRLTVV.

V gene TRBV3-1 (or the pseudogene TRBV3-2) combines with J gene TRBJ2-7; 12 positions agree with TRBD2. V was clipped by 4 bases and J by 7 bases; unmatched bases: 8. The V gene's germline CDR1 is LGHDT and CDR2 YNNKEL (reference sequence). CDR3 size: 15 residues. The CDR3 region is CASSPSSGRENEQYF. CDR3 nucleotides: TGTGCCAGCAGCCCTTCTAGCGGGAGGGAAAATGAGCAGTACTTC.

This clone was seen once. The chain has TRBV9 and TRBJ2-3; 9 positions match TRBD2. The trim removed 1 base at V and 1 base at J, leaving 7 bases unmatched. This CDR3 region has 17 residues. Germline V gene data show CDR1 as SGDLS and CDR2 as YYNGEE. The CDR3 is CASSVPVAGVRTDTQYF. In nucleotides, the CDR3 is TGTGCCAGCAGCGTACCAGTAGCGGGAGTTCGCACAGATACGCAGTATTTT.

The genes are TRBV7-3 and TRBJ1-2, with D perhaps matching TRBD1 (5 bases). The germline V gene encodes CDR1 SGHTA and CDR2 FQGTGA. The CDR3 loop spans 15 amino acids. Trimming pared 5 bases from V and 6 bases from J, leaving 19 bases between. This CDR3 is CASSATGTASDGYTF. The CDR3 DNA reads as TGTGCCAGCAGCGCCACCGGGACCGCTAGCGATGGCTACACCTTC.

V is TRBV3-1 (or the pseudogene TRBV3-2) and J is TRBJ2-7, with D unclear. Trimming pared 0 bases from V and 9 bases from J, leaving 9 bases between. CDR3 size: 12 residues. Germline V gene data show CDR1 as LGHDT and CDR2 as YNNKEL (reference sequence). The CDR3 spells CASSQEVEWQYF. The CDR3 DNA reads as TGTGCCAGCAGCCAAGAGGTAGAGTGGCAGTACTTC.

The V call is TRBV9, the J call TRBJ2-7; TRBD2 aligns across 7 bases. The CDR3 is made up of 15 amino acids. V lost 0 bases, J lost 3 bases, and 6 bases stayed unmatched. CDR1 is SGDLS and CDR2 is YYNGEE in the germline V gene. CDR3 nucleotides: TGTGCCAGCAGCGTAGGGGAGGGGTTAAGCTACGAGCAGTACTTC. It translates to CASSVGEGLSYEQYF.

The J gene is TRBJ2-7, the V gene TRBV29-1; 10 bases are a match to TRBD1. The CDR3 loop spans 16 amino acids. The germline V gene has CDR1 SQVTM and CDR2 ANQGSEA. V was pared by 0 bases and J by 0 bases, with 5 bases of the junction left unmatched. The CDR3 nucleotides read TGCAGCGTTGAAGATTGGGGACAGGGGAGCTCCTACGAGCAGTACTTC. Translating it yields CSVEDWGQGSSYEQYF.